The rows below give T cell receptor beta chains drawn from one sample of a study of cytotoxic CD8 clonotypes in ibrutinib-treated CLL. Repertoires were generated with immunoSEQ multiplex PCR, while TCRdb's copy carries only in-frame clones and drops some. The sample records more than 55,000 clones, about 65% being singletons. The input for sequencing was PBMCs, taken after 12 months of ibrutinib treatment. These TCRs come from a human donor with chronic lymphocytic leukemia. Each CDR3 is given with its conserved first and last residue. The D gene is left open where the match is weak. Clone size appears in some rows only: once, few, many, or a class for an expanded clone.

J	D	size	V	length	DNA	CDR3
TRBJ2-5	.	.	TRBV5-1	14	TGCGCCAGCAGCGGGCAGGGATTAGAAGAGACCCAGTACTTC	CASSGQGLEETQYF
TRBJ2-1	TRBD2	.	TRBV27	14	TGTGCCAGCAGTTGGGCGGGAGGTGGCAATGAGCAGTTCTTC	CASSWAGGGNEQFF
TRBJ2-3	.	.	TRBV19	13	TGTGCCAGTAGTACACAGCACACAGATACGCAGTATTTT	CASSTQHTDTQYF
TRBJ2-7	TRBD1	once	TRBV2	15	TGTGCCAGCAGCGGACCGGGACAGGGCGATTACGAGCAGTACTTC	CASSGPGQGDYEQYF
TRBJ2-7	.	.	TRBV5-1	14	TGCGCCAGCAGCTTGGGCCAGCCCACCTACGAGCAGTACTTC	CASSLGQPTYEQYF
TRBJ2-7	TRBD2	.	TRBV5-1	16	TGCGCCAGCAGCTTGAAGGAATTAGCGGGAGCGGGGGAGCAGTACTTC	CASSLKELAGAGEQYF
TRBJ2-3	TRBD2	.	TRBV2	15	TGTGCCAGCAGTGGTCTCGGGACTAGGACAGATACGCAGTATTTT	CASSGLGTRTDTQYF
TRBJ1-3	.	.	TRBV5-4	15	TGTGCCAGCAGCCGTTCAGGGGTCTCTGGAAACACCATATATTTT	CASSRSGVSGNTIYF
TRBJ2-7	TRBD2	.	TRBV18	15	TGTGCCAGCTCACCCGCAAGCGGGAGGGCCGGCGAGCAGTACTTC	CASSPASGRAGEQYF
TRBJ2-5	.	.	TRBV30	16	TGTGCCTGGAGTGTAGTGAAGGCCGGAGCGCAAGAGACCCAGTACTTC	CAWSVVKAGAQETQYF
TRBJ2-5	.	.	TRBV28	11	TGTGCCAGCAGTCTCACTGGGACCCAGTACTTC	CASSLTGTQYF
TRBJ1-4	.	few	TRBV4-2	13	TGTGCCAGCAGAACAGGTTCTAATGAAAAACTGTTTTTT	CASRTGSNEKLFF
TRBJ1-1	.	few	TRBV9	14	TGTGCCAGCAGCGTAGGTGGACAGCAAGTGGAAGCTTTCTTT	CASSVGGQQVEAFF
TRBJ2-1	TRBD2	once	TRBV30	16	TGTGCCTGGAGTGTAGGGTTCGCGGGAGGGAGCGATGAGCAGTTCTTC	CAWSVGFAGGSDEQFF
TRBJ2-2	.	medium-sized	TRBV11-3	13	TGTGCCAGCAGTAGCAGGGACCCCGGGGAGCTGTTTTTT	CASSSRDPGELFF
TRBJ2-1	TRBD2	.	TRBV27	17	TGTGCCAGCAGTCCCTGGACTAGCGGGGCTGTGGGCAATGAGCAGTTCTTC	CASSPWTSGAVGNEQFF
TRBJ1-4	TRBD1	.	TRBV28	14	TGTGCCAGCACCTTACCAGGGGGTAATGAAAAACTGTTTTTT	CASTLPGGNEKLFF
TRBJ2-1	.	.	TRBV9	15	TGTGCCAGCAGTGGGCAAGGAGCTCCCTTGAATGAGCAGTTCTTC	CASSGQGAPLNEQFF
TRBJ2-7	.	.	TRBV6-1	16	TGTGCCAGCAGTGAAGTGGGTGAGGGCCTTGCCTACGAGCAGTACTTC	CASSEVGEGLAYEQYF
TRBJ1-1	.	.	TRBV5-1	13	TGCGCCAGCAGCTTGGATTGGGGCACTGAAGCTTTCTTT	CASSLDWGTEAFF
TRBJ2-3	.	.	TRBV7-9	12	TGTGCCAGCAGCTTAGCGCAGGATACGCAGTATTTT	CASSLAQDTQYF
TRBJ2-2	TRBD1	.	TRBV14	15	TGTGCCAGCAGCTTTATGACAGGGTACGGCGGGGAGCTGTTTTTT	CASSFMTGYGGELFF
TRBJ2-3	.	.	TRBV7-2	14	TGTGCCAGCAGCTCGCGCTCTAGCACAGATACGCAGTATTTT	CASSSRSSTDTQYF
TRBJ1-1	.	.	TRBV29-1	13	TGCAGCGTCGCCAGAGAGGGGAGCACTGAAGCTTTCTTT	CSVAREGSTEAFF
TRBJ1-5	.	few	TRBV19	13	TGTGCCAGTACCCCTGGACAATCTCAGCCCCAGCATTTT	CASTPGQSQPQHF
TRBJ2-7	TRBD2	few	TRBV28	13	TGTGCCACTCTAGCGGGAAATTCGTACGAGCAGTACTTC	CATLAGNSYEQYF
TRBJ2-1	TRBD1	few	TRBV7-3	16	TGTGCCAGCAGCTTATCAGGGGGCGCCTCCTACAATGAGCAGTTCTTC	CASSLSGGASYNEQFF
TRBJ2-3	.	.	TRBV11-1	15	TGTGCCAGCAGCTTAGTAGGGTTGGGCACAGATACGCAGTATTTT	CASSLVGLGTDTQYF
TRBJ1-2	.	.	TRBV5-1	13	TGCGCCAGCAGCCGACTCGGACAGTATGGCTACACCTTC	CASSRLGQYGYTF
TRBJ2-5	.	.	TRBV18	15	TGTGCCAGCTCACCAGACGGGACACCCCAAGAGACCCAGTACTTC	CASSPDGTPQETQYF
TRBJ1-1	.	.	TRBV4-3	14	TGCGCCAGCAGGGCGATTGGACAGAACACTGAAGCTTTCTTT	CASRAIGQNTEAFF
TRBJ1-1	.	.	TRBV20-1	11	TGCAGTGCCTGGGGGACAAGCGAAGCTTTCTTT	CSAWGTSEAFF
TRBJ2-1	TRBD2	.	TRBV9	17	TGTGCCAGCAGCGTAGCCAGCGGGGGTTCCGGAAACAATGAGCAGTTCTTC	CASSVASGGSGNNEQFF
TRBJ1-4	.	.	TRBV5-6	13	TGTGCCAGCAGCTTGGGGACACTTGAAAAACTGTTTTTT	CASSLGTLEKLFF
TRBJ2-7	.	.	TRBV18	15	TGTGCCAGCTCACCACTGGGCGGAGAAACCTACGAGCAGTACTTC	CASSPLGGETYEQYF
TRBJ1-2	TRBD1	.	TRBV11-1	14	TGTGCCAGCAGCTCCGGGACAGCTAACTATGGCTACACCTTC	CASSSGTANYGYTF